The 11 T cell receptor beta chains given below trace back to one sample, sequenced in a study of T cell responses to AZD1222 COVID-19 vaccine. Libraries were prepared by immunoSEQ multiplex PCR; TCRdb keeps only in-frame clonotypes and omits some of them. The profile covers roughly 130,000 clones, with approximately 88% appearing a single time and approximately 7% taken by the ten largest. The source material was peripheral blood, sampled on day 0 of AZD1222 vaccination. The receptors here all came from an adult in good health.

This chain joins TRBV7-9 and TRBJ2-3, with D perhaps matching TRBD1 (6 bases). V was trimmed by 6 bases and J by 1 base, leaving 20 bases between them. The CDR3 totals 17 residues. Germline-derived CDR1 and CDR2 are SEHNR and FQNEAQ (reference sequence). CDR3 in amino acids: CASRKSLNRVGTDTQYF. The DNA for the CDR3 is TGTGCCAGCAGGAAATCACTTAACAGGGTCGGCACAGATACGCAGTATTTT.

The rearrangement links TRBV7-2 to TRBJ2-7, with TRBD1 identical over 7 bases. Trimming took 5 bases from V and 2 from J; bases not matched to a gene: 9. The length of the CDR3 is 15 residues. Germline V CDR1 and CDR2: SGHTA, FQGNSA. CDR3 in amino acids: CASSLEWDSAYEQYF. The CDR3 coding sequence is TGTGCCAGCAGCCTAGAATGGGACAGCGCCTACGAGCAGTACTTC.

The chain recombines TRBV6-5 with TRBJ1-1; 7 positions match TRBD1. With 6 bases clipped from V and 5 bases from J, the junction kept 6 bases outside the gene matches. Germline V gene lookup returns CDR1 MNHEY and CDR2 SVGAGI. CDR3 length: 13 amino acids. CDR3 sequence reads: CASRTGAGTEAFF. DNA for the CDR3: TGTGCCAGCAGAACAGGGGCGGGTACTGAAGCTTTCTTT.

The chain couples TRBV6-5 to TRBJ2-7, with TRBD1 identical over 7 bases. There are 14 residues in the CDR3. Unmatched junction bases numbered 5, after V lost 4 bases and J lost 2 bases. Germline V lookup: CDR1 MNHEY, CDR2 SVGAGI. DNA for the CDR3: TGTGCCAGCAGTTCCGCGACAGGGACCTACGAGCAGTACTTC. It codes for CASSSATGTYEQYF.

The chain carries TRBV7-2 and TRBJ2-7, with D possibly TRBD2 on 6 matching bases. CDR3 length: 15 residues. The V end was cut by 2 bases, the J end by 3 bases, with 14 bases between. Per germline, CDR1 SGHTA and CDR2 FQGNSA. CDR3 nucleotide sequence: TGTGCCAGCAGCTTATTATCTAGCGCTGACTACGAGCAGTACTTC. Its translation is CASSLLSSADYEQYF. The whole variable domain, filled in from reference TRBV7-2 and TRBJ2-7, reads GAGVSQSPSNKVTEKGKDVELRCDPISGHTALYWYRQSLGQGLEFLIYFQGNSAPDKSGLPSDRFSAERTGGSVSTLTIQRTQQEDSAVYLCASSLLSSADYEQYFGPGTRLTVT.

This chain connects TRBV12-3 or TRBV12-4 to TRBJ1-2, with a weak D call TRBD1 (6 bases). V lost 4 bases and J 11 bases, leaving 14 bases between the germline ends. The CDR3 covers 12 residues. This CDR3 is CASSWGPRGYTF. CDR3 DNA sequence: TGTGCCAGCAGTTGGGGCCCTAGGGGGTACACCTTC.

This rearrangement joins TRBV19 to TRBJ1-6; D call uncertain. The CDR3 contains 14 residues. The germline CDR1 and CDR2 sequences are LNHDA and SQIVND (reference sequence). The V end lost 3 bases, the J end lost 10 bases, and 13 bases lay between the germline ends. As DNA, the CDR3 is TGTGCCAGTAGTATGGAACAGAGAGGATCACCCCTCCACTTT. Protein: CASSMEQRGSPLHF.

This clone has just one count. The chain has TRBV4-3 and TRBJ1-6; no definite D call. The CDR3 consists of 15 residues. Germline loops: CDR1 LGHNA, CDR2 YSLEER. V lost 1 base and J 10 bases, leaving 14 bases between the germline ends. The CDR3 coding sequence is TGCGCCAGCAGCCAAGTTATAGGGCTGAGCTCACCCCTCCACTTT. Its translation is CASSQVIGLSSPLHF.

This sequence joins TRBV5-6 and TRBJ1-1; 8 positions match TRBD1. V lost 0 bases, J lost 1 base, and 5 bases stayed unmatched. Germline lookup yields CDR1 SGHDT and CDR2 YYEEEE. The CDR3 totals 16 residues. CDR3 sequence: CASSLVVDRGNTEAFF. CDR3 DNA sequence: TGTGCCAGCAGCTTGGTCGTAGACAGGGGGAACACTGAAGCTTTCTTT.

Within the sample, this clone is medium-sized. The CDR3 nucleotides read TGTGCCAGCAGTACGAGCGGGTCTAGCACAGATACGCAGTATTTT. As protein: CASSTSGSSTDTQYF. The chain is built from TRBV6-4 and TRBJ2-3; a possible D gene is TRBD2 (6 bases). This CDR3 comprises 15 residues. Germline loops: CDR1 MRHNA, CDR2 SNTAGT. V gave up 5 bases and J gave up 0 bases, with 12 bases separating them.

This clone has just one count. The chain links TRBV18 to TRBJ1-4; no reliable D call. This CDR3 contains 15 residues. The germline gives CDR1 KGHSH, CDR2 LQKENI. Between the trimmed V and J ends, which lost 1 base and 8 bases, there was a span of 14 bases. The CDR3 is CASSPRGMSGEKLFF. CDR3 sequence (DNA): TGTGCCAGCTCACCACGGGGTATGTCGGGCGAAAAACTGTTTTTT.